The next 22 T cell receptor beta chains were all read from a single sample in a study of technical replicates of blood from a handful of donors. Clones were sequenced by immunoSEQ multiplex PCR, and TCRdb holds only the in-frame ones, with some missing. The data show tens of thousands of clones, nearly 90% seen once. The specimen sequenced was PBMCs. These receptor sequences come from a human donor in good health. Some clones in this sample may be carry-over from other donors' samples.

V and J are TRBV5-4 and TRBJ1-2; 8 nucleotides match TRBD1. In germline, CDR1 is SGHNT, CDR2 YYREEE (reference sequence). This CDR3 is 14 amino acids long. V lost 5 bases and J lost 2; bases outside the gene matches: 5. The CDR3: CASRIQGVNYGYTF. The DNA of the CDR3 is TGTGCCAGCAGAATACAGGGGGTCAACTATGGCTACACCTTC.

This chain uses TRBV27 with TRBJ2-7, with TRBD2 as a possible D gene (5 bases). Germline assignment: CDR1 MNHEY and CDR2 SMNVEV (reference sequence). V was pared by 6 bases and J by 0 bases, with 12 bases between. CDR3 size: 14 residues. Written as DNA, the CDR3 is TGTGCCAGCAGCCTCAGGAGGAGCTCCTACGAGCAGTACTTC. It encodes CASSLRRSSYEQYF.

In this sample, this clone turned up once. V gene TRBV11-2 combines with J gene TRBJ2-3; maybe TRBD2 (6 bases). This CDR3 comprises 15 residues. CDR1 is SGHAT, CDR2 FQNNGV, per germline. Deletions cut 1 base from V and 5 bases from J, with 13 bases between. The CDR3 nucleotides are TGTGCCAGCAGCTTAGGGAGGGGAGCTGGAGATACGCAGTATTTT. Protein product: CASSLGRGAGDTQYF.

This clone was seen once. V and J are TRBV5-6 and TRBJ2-2; 14 nucleotides align to TRBD2. CDR1 and CDR2 from the germline V gene are SGHDT and YYEEEE. The length of the CDR3 is 16 residues. Trimming cost V 4 bases and J 9 bases; bases outside gene matches: 8. The DNA of the CDR3 is TGTGCCAGCAGCCCACGACTAGCGGGAGGGCCCCGGGAGCTGTTTTTT. Encoded protein: CASSPRLAGGPRELFF. The variable domain in full, with the rest retrieved from reference TRBV5-6 and TRBJ2-2, is DAGVTQSPTHLIKTRGQQVTLRCSPKSGHDTVSWYQQALGQGPQFIFQYYEEEERQRGNFPDRFSGHQFPNYSSELNVNALLLGDSALYLCASSPRLAGGPRELFFGEGSRLTVL.

The chain employs TRBV7-2 and TRBJ2-7, with D maybe TRBD1 (5 bases). The CDR3 contains 14 residues. The germline V and J ends were trimmed by 5 bases and 0 bases, with 11 bases remaining between them. CDR1 and CDR2 from the germline V gene are SGHTA and FQGNSA. DNA for the CDR3: TGTGCCAGCAGCGGACAAATCGGCTCCTACGAGCAGTACTTC. Translating gives CASSGQIGSYEQYF.

The chain uses TRBV9 and TRBJ2-2; D unresolved. CDR1 and CDR2 (germline): SGDLS, YYNGEE. This CDR3 comprises 14 residues. Trimming removed 6 bases from V and 1 base from J, with 10 bases in between. The CDR3 coding sequence is TGTGCCAGCACCGCGTACCAGAACACCGGGGAGCTGTTTTTT. Translating gives CASTAYQNTGELFF.

V and J are TRBV5-4 and TRBJ2-7; 7 bases are a match to TRBD2. J gave up 2 bases and V 5 bases, and 10 bases lay outside the gene matches. This CDR3 is built from 15 residues. Germline lookup yields CDR1 SGHNT and CDR2 YYREEE (reference sequence). Written as DNA, the CDR3 is TGTGCCAGCAGTGTGGTAGGGAGCGGGACCTACGAGCAGTACTTC. Its translation is CASSVVGSGTYEQYF.

The CDR3 region is CASSQGQGSYGYTF. For the CDR3, the DNA is TGTGCCAGCAGCCAGGGACAGGGGTCCTATGGCTACACCTTC. The chain combines TRBV4-2 with TRBJ1-2; 10 bases are shared with TRBD1. The CDR3 is made up of 14 amino acids. In germline, CDR1 is LGHNA, CDR2 YNFKEQ. The trim removed 3 bases at V and 4 bases at J, leaving 2 bases unmatched.

In this sample, this clone turned up a few times. J is TRBJ1-1 and V is TRBV4-1; D is possibly TRBD1 (6 bases). Germline loops: CDR1 MGHRA, CDR2 YSYEKL. This CDR3 is 13 amino acids long. The V gene lost 4 bases and the J gene lost 5 bases, with 11 bases spanning the gap. The CDR3 region is CASSRQVDTEAFF. In DNA form, the CDR3 reads TGCGCCAGCAGCCGACAGGTGGATACTGAAGCTTTCTTT.

This clone came up once. The chain joins TRBV30 to TRBJ1-2; D is unclear. Per the germline V gene, CDR1 is GTSNPN and CDR2 is SVGIG (reference sequence). Trimming shortened V by 2 bases and J by 4 bases, and 8 bases separated the two germline ends. CDR3 length equals 12 residues. CDR3 nucleotide sequence: TGTGCCTGGAGTAACCTAGGCTATGGCTACACCTTC. Amino acids: CAWSNLGYGYTF.

The chain carries TRBV6-1 and TRBJ2-2, with D perhaps TRBD2 (6 bases). This CDR3 spans 15 amino acids. V gave up 7 bases and J gave up 1 base, with 13 bases separating them. Germline CDR1 reads MNHNS; CDR2 reads SASEGT. The CDR3 DNA reads TGTGCCAGCACCCCCCGGGGGTTGAACACCGGGGAGCTGTTTTTT. Translating it yields CASTPRGLNTGELFF.

This rearrangement joins TRBV2 to TRBJ1-5; D is perhaps TRBD1 (6 bases). V was cut by 4 bases and J by 8 bases, with 15 bases left in between. Germline-derived CDR1 and CDR2 are SNHLY and FYNNEI. The CDR3 extends over 14 amino acids. CDR3 coding DNA: TGTGCCAGCAGTGGGGTGACAGGCCGGGAGCCCCAGCATTTT. Amino acid sequence: CASSGVTGREPQHF.

The chain links TRBV2 to TRBJ1-6, with TRBD1 matching 9 bases. The trim removed 7 bases at V and 9 bases at J, leaving 7 bases unmatched. The CDR3 has 14 amino acids. Germline V lookup: CDR1 SNHLY, CDR2 FYNNEI. CDR3 nucleotide sequence: TGTGCCAGCACCTTGGACAGGGGTGGTTCACCCCTCCACTTT. It codes for CASTLDRGGSPLHF.

The V call is TRBV10-2, the J call TRBJ2-1; 10 nucleotides line up with TRBD1. Trimming at V came to 2 bases and at J to 4 bases, leaving 5 bases not matched to a gene. Germline CDR1 reads WSHSY; CDR2 reads SAAADI. This CDR3 is built from 16 residues. CDR3 nucleotides: TGCGCCAGCAGTGAGACGGGACAGGGGTCTTACAATGAGCAGTTCTTC. It is translated as CASSETGQGSYNEQFF.

V gene TRBV7-9 combines with J gene TRBJ2-7; TRBD2 might be the D (6 bases). The CDR3 runs 12 residues. Germline V gene lookup returns CDR1 SEHNR and CDR2 FQNEAQ (reference sequence). The V end was cut by 5 bases, the J end by 2 bases, with 7 bases between. CDR3 in amino acids: CASSPGAYEQYF. DNA for the CDR3: TGTGCCAGCAGCCCGGGAGCCTACGAGCAGTACTTC.

The genes are TRBV4-1 and TRBJ1-2, with unresolved D. CDR3 length: 15 amino acids. The germline CDR1 and CDR2 sequences are MGHRA and YSYEKL. The ends were cut back, 1 base at V and 1 base at J, with 10 bases in the middle. CDR3 residues: CASSQVDYNNYGYTF. In DNA, the CDR3 is TGCGCCAGCAGCCAAGTGGACTATAATAACTATGGCTACACCTTC.

CDR3 protein: CASTKLAGGAGELFF. CDR3 in DNA: TGTGCCAGCACCAAACTAGCGGGTGGAGCCGGGGAGCTGTTTTTT. The chain combines TRBV2 with TRBJ2-2; TRBD2 matches 9 bases. With 7 bases clipped from V and 6 bases from J, the junction kept 9 bases outside the gene matches. The CDR3 runs to 15 residues. Looked up from germline, CDR1 is SNHLY and CDR2 is FYNNEI. Full variable domain (rest looked up from reference TRBV2 and TRBJ2-2): EPEVTQTPSHQVTQMGQEVILRCVPISNHLYFYWYRQILGQKVEFLVSFYNNEISEKSEIFDDQFSVERPDGSNFTLKIRSTKLEDSAMYFCASTKLAGGAGELFFGEGSRLTVL.

CDR3 DNA: TGTGCCAGCAGCACCGGGACAGGGAGATACGAGCAGTACTTC. Residues: CASSTGTGRYEQYF. The J gene is TRBJ2-7, the V gene TRBV6-5; 9 positions match TRBD1. The CDR3 totals 14 residues. Germline assignment: CDR1 MNHEY and CDR2 SVGAGI. The V and J ends lost 6 bases and 4 bases, in that order; junction bases with no gene match: 7.

The chain recombines TRBV5-1 with TRBJ1-1; 7 bases fit TRBD1. The germline gives CDR1 SGHRS, CDR2 YFSETQ. CDR3 length equals 14 residues. J was trimmed by 1 base and V by 4 bases; bases with no gene match: 4. CDR3 coding DNA: TGCGCCAGCAGCGGGGACAGTACGAACACTGAAGCTTTCTTT. Residues: CASSGDSTNTEAFF.

The chain is built from TRBV2 and TRBJ2-3; 7 positions match TRBD1. With V trimmed by 11 bases and J by 0 bases, 8 bases remained unmatched. The CDR3 has 14 amino acids. Germline V gives CDR1 SNHLY, CDR2 FYNNEI. CDR3 DNA sequence: TGTGCCGCAAGACTGGACAGGAGCACAGATACGCAGTATTTT. Translation: CAARLDRSTDTQYF. The whole variable domain, filled in from reference TRBV2 and TRBJ2-3, reads EPEVTQTPSHQVTQMGQEVILRCVPISNHLYFYWYRQILGQKVEFLVSFYNNEISEKSEIFDDQFSVERPDGSNFTLKIRSTKLEDSAMYFCAARLDRSTDTQYFGPGTRLTVL.

This rearrangement joins TRBV20-1 to TRBJ2-7, with TRBD2 as a possible D gene (5 bases). V lost 4 bases and J lost 6, with 10 bases in between. The CDR3 has 11 residues. Per germline, CDR1 DFQATT and CDR2 SNEGSKA (reference sequence). CDR3 in amino acids: CSAKNEGEQYF. The CDR3 DNA follows: TGCAGTGCTAAGAACGAGGGCGAGCAGTACTTC.

The genes are TRBV7-2 and TRBJ2-1; D may be TRBD2 (6 bases). This CDR3 is 14 amino acids long. Trimming left V 9 bases short and J 4 bases short, with 16 bases between. Germline V gene sequence: CDR1 SGHTA, CDR2 FQGNSA. The CDR3 loop reads CASQDYRGYNEQFF. DNA of the CDR3: TGTGCCAGTCAAGACTATCGGGGGTACAATGAGCAGTTCTTC.